This TCR beta chain was identified during a study of human T cells and chemical hapten exposure. The study's findings and limits: Expanded TCRs made up significantly more big CDR3 similarity clusters than controls did.

MiXCR, applied by TCRdb to the RACE reads, yields one record per CDR3 protein. The table records about 400,000 distinct CDR3 sequences, roughly 6% of them present only once. Indicated time point: patch test 2, 6 weeks after DPC sensitization. Treatment reported: therapeutic diphenylcyclopropenone sensitization with weekly scalp DPC. This clonotype has more than one count but fewer than ten. Its matching antigen is unknown. The TCR originated in a woman aged 18 to 35 with alopecia areata. Some clones in this sample may be carry-over from other donors' samples. The sequenced sample was whole blood, obtained in connection with sensitization to the hapten diphenylcyclopropenone (DPC).

CDR3 sequence: CSAVGQLNNFQETQYF. In nucleotides, the CDR3 is TGCAGCGCAGTGGGACAGCTCAACAACTTCCAAGAGACCCAGTACTTC. V is TRBV29-1 and J is TRBJ2-5; 7 nucleotides line up with TRBD1. CDR1 is SQVTM and CDR2 is ANQGSEA in the germline V gene. This CDR3 region has 16 residues. V shed 7 bases, J shed 1 base, and the junction held 15 bases outside the gene matches.